This TCR beta chain was identified in a study of T cell responses to AZD1222 COVID-19 vaccine. Produced via immunoSEQ multiplex PCR; TCRdb's table is partial and in-frame only. In the table there are around 150,000 clones, approximately 88% of which are singletons. This material consisted of peripheral blood, taken on day 0 of AZD1222 vaccination. This sequence originates from an adult in good health.

CDR3 sequence reads: CASTREREKLFF. The CDR3 DNA is TGTGCCAGCACACGGGAGCGAGAAAAACTGTTTTTT. The chain uses TRBV7-9 and TRBJ1-4; D unclear. CDR3 length equals 12 residues. The germline gives CDR1 SEHNR, CDR2 FQNEAQ (reference sequence). The germline V and J ends were trimmed by 7 bases and 8 bases, with 11 bases remaining between them.